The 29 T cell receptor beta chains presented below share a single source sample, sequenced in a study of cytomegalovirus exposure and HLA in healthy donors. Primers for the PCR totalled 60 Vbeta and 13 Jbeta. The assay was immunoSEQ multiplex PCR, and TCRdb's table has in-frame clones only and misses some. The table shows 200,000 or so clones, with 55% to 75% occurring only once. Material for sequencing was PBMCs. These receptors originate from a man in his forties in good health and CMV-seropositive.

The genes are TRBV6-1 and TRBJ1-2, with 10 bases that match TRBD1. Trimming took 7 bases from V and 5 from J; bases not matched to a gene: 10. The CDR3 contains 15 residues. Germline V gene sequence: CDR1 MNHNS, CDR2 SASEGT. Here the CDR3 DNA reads TGTGCCAGCACCCCCGGGACAGGGGTAGCGTATGGCTACACCTTC. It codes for CASTPGTGVAYGYTF.

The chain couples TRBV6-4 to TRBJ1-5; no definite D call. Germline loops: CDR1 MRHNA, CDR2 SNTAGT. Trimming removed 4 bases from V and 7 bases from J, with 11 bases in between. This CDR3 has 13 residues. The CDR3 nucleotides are TGTGCCAGCAGTGCTGAGTTGTGGCAGCCCCAGCATTTT. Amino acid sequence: CASSAELWQPQHF.

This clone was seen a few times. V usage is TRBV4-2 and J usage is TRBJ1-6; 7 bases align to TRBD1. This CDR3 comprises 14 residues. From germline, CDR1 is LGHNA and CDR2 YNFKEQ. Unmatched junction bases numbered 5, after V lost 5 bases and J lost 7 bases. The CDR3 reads CASSFTGENSPLHF. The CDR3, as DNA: TGTGCCAGCAGCTTTACAGGGGAAAATTCACCCCTCCACTTT.

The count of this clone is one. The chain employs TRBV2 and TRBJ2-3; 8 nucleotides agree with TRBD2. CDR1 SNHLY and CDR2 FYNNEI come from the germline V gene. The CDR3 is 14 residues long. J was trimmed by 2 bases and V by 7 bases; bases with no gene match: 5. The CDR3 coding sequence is TGTGCCAGCATAAAAGCGGGGGACACAGATACGCAGTATTTT. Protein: CASIKAGDTDTQYF.

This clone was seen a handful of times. CDR3 bases: TGTGCCAGCAGCTACGGACAGGGTACCTACGAGCAGTACTTC. This codes for CASSYGQGTYEQYF. The rearrangement joins TRBV7-6 to TRBJ2-7; 8 bases are shared with TRBD1. This CDR3 is 14 amino acids long. From germline, CDR1 is SGHVS and CDR2 FNYEAQ. With V trimmed by 4 bases and J by 2 bases, 4 bases remained unmatched.

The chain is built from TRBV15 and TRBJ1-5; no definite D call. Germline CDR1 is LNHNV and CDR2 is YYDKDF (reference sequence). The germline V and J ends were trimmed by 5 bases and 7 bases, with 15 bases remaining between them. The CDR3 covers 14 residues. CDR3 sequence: CATSPVELRQPQHF. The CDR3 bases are TGTGCCACCAGCCCGGTGGAACTCAGGCAGCCCCAGCATTTT.

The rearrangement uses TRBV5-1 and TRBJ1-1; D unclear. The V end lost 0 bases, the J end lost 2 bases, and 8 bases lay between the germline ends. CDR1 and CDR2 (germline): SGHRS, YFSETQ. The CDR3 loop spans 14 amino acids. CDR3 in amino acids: CASSLDLFNTEAFF. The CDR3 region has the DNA TGCGCCAGCAGCTTGGACTTATTTAACACTGAAGCTTTCTTT. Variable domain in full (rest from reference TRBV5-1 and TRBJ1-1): KAGVTQTPRYLIKTRGQQVTLSCSPISGHRSVSWYQQTPGQGLQFLFEYFSETQRNKGNFPGRFSGRQFSNSRSEMNVSTLELGDSALYLCASSLDLFNTEAFFGQGTRLTVV.

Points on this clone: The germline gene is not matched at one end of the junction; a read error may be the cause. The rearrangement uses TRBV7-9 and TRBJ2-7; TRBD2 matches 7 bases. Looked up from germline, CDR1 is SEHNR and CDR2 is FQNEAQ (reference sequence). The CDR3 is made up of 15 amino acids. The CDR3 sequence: CSSSPSAGMLYEQYF. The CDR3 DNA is TGTTCCAGCAGCCCCTCAGCGGGAATGTTGTACGAGCAGTACTTC. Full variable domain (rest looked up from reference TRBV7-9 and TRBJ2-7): DTGVSQNPRHKITKRGQNVTFRCDPISEHNRLYWYRQTLGQGPEFLTYFQNEAQLEKSRLLSDRFSAERPKGSFSTLEIQRTEQGDSAMYLCSSSPSAGMLYEQYFGPGTRLTVT.

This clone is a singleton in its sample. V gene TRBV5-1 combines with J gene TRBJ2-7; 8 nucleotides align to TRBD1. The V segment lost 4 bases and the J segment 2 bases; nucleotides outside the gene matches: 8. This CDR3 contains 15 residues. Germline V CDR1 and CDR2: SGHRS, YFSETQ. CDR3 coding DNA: TGCGCCAGCAGCCTGGGACAGGCCCTTCCCTACGAGCAGTACTTC. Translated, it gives CASSLGQALPYEQYF.

CDR3 nucleotides: TGCGCCAGCAGCCAAGATAACTTCTGGGGCTACACCTTC. This gives the protein CASSQDNFWGYTF. This sequence joins TRBV4-1 and TRBJ1-2; D is uncertain. The CDR3 is 13 amino acids. V was shortened by 0 bases and J by 8 bases, with 10 bases between the two germline ends. Germline lookup yields CDR1 MGHRA and CDR2 YSYEKL.

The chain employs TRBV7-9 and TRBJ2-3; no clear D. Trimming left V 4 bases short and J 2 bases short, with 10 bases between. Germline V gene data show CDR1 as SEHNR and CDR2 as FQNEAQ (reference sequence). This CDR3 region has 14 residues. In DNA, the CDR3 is TGTGCCAGCAGCTCTATGGGCGCCACAGATACGCAGTATTTT. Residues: CASSSMGATDTQYF.

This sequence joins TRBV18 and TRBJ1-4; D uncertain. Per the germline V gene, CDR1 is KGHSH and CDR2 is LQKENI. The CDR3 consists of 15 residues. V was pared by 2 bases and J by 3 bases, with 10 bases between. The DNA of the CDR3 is TGTGCCAGCTCACCAAGTGGAGGAGCTAATGAAAAACTGTTTTTT. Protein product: CASSPSGGANEKLFF. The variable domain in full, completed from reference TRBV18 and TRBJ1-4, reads NAGVMQNPRHLVRRRGQEARLRCSPMKGHSHVYWYRQLPEEGLKFMVYLQKENIIDESGMPKERFSAEFPKEGPSILRIQQVVRGDSAAYFCASSPSGGANEKLFFGSGTQLSVL.

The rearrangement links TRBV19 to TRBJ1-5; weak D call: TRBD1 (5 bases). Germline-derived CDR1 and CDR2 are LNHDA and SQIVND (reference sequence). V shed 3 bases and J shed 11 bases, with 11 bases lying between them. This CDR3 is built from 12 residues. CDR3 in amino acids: CASSIRGKAQHF. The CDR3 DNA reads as TGTGCCAGTAGTATTAGGGGAAAAGCCCAGCATTTT.

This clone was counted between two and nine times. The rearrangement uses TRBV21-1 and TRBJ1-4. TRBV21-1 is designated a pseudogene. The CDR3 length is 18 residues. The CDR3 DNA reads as TGTGCCAGCAGCAAAGGAAATGGGATTGGAGGGGTTAATGAAAAACTGTTTTTT. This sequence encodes CASSKGNGIGGVNEKLFF.

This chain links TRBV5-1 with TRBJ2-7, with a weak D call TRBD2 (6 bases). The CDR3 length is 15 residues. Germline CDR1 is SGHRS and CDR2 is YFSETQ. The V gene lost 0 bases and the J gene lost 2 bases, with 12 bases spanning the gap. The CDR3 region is CASSLGGGGAYEQYF. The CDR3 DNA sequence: TGCGCCAGCAGCTTGGGTGGGGGAGGAGCCTACGAGCAGTACTTC.

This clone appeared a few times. In nucleotides, the CDR3 is TGTGCCAGCGGGGGACAGGGGGCATCGGATACGCAGTATTTT. It codes for CASGGQGASDTQYF. The chain recombines TRBV2 with TRBJ2-3; 12 nucleotides agree with TRBD1. V lost 8 bases to trimming and J lost 6 bases; unmatched junction nucleotides: 6. Germline-derived CDR1 and CDR2 are SNHLY and FYNNEI. The CDR3 totals 14 residues. The full variable domain, completed using reference TRBV2 and TRBJ2-3, is EPEVTQTPSHQVTQMGQEVILRCVPISNHLYFYWYRQILGQKVEFLVSFYNNEISEKSEIFDDQFSVERPDGSNFTLKIRSTKLEDSAMYFCASGGQGASDTQYFGPGTRLTVL.

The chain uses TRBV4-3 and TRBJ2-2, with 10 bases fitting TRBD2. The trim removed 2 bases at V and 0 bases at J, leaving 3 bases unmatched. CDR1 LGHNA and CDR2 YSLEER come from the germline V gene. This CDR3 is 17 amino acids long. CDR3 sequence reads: CASSQYSGGSNTGELFF. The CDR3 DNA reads TGCGCCAGCAGCCAATATAGCGGGGGGTCGAACACCGGGGAGCTGTTTTTT.

Written as DNA, the CDR3 is TGCGCCAGCGCCAGGGACAGGGGCGTTGTCGAGCAGTACTTC. The encoded protein is CASARDRGVVEQYF. This rearrangement joins TRBV5-1 to TRBJ2-7, with 10 bases aligning to TRBD1. CDR1 is SGHRS, CDR2 YFSETQ, per germline. J was trimmed by 6 bases and V by 7 bases; bases with no gene match: 10. This CDR3 is built from 14 residues.

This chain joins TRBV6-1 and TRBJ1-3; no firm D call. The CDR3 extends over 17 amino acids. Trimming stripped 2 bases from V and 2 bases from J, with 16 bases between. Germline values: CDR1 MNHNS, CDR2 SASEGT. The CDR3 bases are TGTGCCAGCAGTGAACCCGGTCCCGGAGGGCCTGGAAACACCATATATTTT. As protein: CASSEPGPGGPGNTIYF.

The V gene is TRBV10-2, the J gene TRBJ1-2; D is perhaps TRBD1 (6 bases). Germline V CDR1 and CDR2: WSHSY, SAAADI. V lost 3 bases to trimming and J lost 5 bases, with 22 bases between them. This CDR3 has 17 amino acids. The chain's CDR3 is CASSEHGGGGGNYGYTF. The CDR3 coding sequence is TGCGCCAGCAGTGAACATGGAGGAGGGGGGGGCAATTATGGCTACACCTTC.

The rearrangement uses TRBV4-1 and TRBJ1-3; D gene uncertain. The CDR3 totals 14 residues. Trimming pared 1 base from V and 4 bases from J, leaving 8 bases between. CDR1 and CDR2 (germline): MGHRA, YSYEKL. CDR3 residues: CASSQGTVGNTIYF. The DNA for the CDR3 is TGCGCCAGCAGCCAAGGAACTGTCGGAAACACCATATATTTT.

DNA for the CDR3: TGTGCCAGCAGCTTAGCCAGGGGGGCAAACTATGGCTACACCTTC. It is translated as CASSLARGANYGYTF. V gene TRBV7-2 combines with J gene TRBJ1-2; TRBD1 aligns across 7 bases. Germline CDR1 and CDR2: SGHTA and FQGNSA. Trimming at V came to 0 bases and at J to 2 bases, leaving 3 bases not matched to a gene. This CDR3 is 15 amino acids long.

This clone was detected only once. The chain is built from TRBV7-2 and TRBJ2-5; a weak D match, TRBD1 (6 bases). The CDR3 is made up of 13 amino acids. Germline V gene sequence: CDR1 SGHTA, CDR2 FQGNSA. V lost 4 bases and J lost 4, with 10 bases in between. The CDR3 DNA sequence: TGTGCCAGCAGCTCAACAGGGCTAGAGACCCAGTACTTC. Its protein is CASSSTGLETQYF. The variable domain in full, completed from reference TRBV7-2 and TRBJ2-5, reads GAGVSQSPSNKVTEKGKDVELRCDPISGHTALYWYRQSLGQGLEFLIYFQGNSAPDKSGLPSDRFSAERTGGSVSTLTIQRTQQEDSAVYLCASSSTGLETQYFGPGTRLLVL.

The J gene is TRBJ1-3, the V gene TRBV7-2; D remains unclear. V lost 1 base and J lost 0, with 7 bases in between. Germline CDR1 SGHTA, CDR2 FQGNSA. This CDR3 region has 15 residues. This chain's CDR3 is CASSLGANSGNTIYF. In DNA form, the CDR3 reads TGTGCCAGCAGCTTAGGGGCGAACTCTGGAAACACCATATATTTT.

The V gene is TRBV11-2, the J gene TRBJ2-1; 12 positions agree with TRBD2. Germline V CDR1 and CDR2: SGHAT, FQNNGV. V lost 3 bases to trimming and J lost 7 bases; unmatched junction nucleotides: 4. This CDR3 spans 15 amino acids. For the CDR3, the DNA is TGTGCCAGCAGCTTCGGACTAGCGGGGATAAATGAGCAGTTCTTC. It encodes CASSFGLAGINEQFF. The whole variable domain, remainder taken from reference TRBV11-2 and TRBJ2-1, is EAGVAQSPRYKIIEKRQSVAFWCNPISGHATLYWYQQILGQGPKLLIQFQNNGVVDDSQLPKDRFSAERLKGVDSTLKIQPAKLEDSAVYLCASSFGLAGINEQFFGPGTRLTVL.

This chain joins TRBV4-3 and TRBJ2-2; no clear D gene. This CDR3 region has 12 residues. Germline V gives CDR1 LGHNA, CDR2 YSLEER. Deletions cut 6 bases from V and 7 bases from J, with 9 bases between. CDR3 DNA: TGCGCCAGCAGGCCGGTCGGCGGGGAGCTGTTTTTT. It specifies CASRPVGGELFF.

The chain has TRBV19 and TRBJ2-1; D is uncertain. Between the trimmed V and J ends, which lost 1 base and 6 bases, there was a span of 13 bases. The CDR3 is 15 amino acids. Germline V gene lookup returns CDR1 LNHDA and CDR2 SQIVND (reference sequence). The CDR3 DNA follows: TGTGCCAGTAGTATAGGTCGACCGCCGGGCAATGAGCAGTTCTTC. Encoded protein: CASSIGRPPGNEQFF. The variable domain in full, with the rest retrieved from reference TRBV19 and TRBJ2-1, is DGGITQSPKYLFRKEGQNVTLSCEQNLNHDAMYWYRQDPGQGLRLIYYSQIVNDFQKGDIAEGYSVSREKKESFPLTVTSAQKNPTAFYLCASSIGRPPGNEQFFGPGTRLTVL.

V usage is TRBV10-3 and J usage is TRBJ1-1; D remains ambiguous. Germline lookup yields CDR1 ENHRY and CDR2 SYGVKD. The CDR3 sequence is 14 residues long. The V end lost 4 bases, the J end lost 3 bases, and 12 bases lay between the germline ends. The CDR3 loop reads CAISGEGKYTEAFF. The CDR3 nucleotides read TGTGCCATCAGTGGAGAGGGAAAGTACACTGAAGCTTTCTTT.

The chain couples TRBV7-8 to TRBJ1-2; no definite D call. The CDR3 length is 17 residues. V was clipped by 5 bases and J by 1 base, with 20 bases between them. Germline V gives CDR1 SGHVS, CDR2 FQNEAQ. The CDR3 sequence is CASSPSLVPRNNYGYTF. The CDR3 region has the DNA TGTGCCAGCAGCCCCTCTCTGGTTCCGAGAAATAACTATGGCTACACCTTC.